This T cell receptor (beta chain) was captured by sequencing in a study of lymphopenia after photon versus proton radiotherapy. Profiled with immunoSEQ multiplex PCR; TCRdb holds only in-frame clones, not every one. The data contain 50,000 to 65,000 clones, around 90% of them singletons. This clone occurred once. Its specificity is unknown. Study outcomes and limitations: Survival link was tested only in deceased patients; proton benefit remains a possibility. Post-nadir diversity loss with photons came from oligoclonal expansion, particularly CD8+ Temra cells.

The CDR3 is made up of 13 amino acids. Trimming removed 10 bases from V and 6 bases from J, with 18 bases in between. Germline V gives CDR1 KGHSH, CDR2 LQKENI. The receptor's source is an elderly man with esophageal cancer. This chain uses TRBV18 with TRBJ1-2; D is uncertain. Sequenced material: peripheral blood, taken from a patient treated with proton-based radiotherapy. For the CDR3, the DNA is TGTGCCACCAAACCTAGGGTAGCCGATGGCTACACCTTC. Amino acids: CATKPRVADGYTF.